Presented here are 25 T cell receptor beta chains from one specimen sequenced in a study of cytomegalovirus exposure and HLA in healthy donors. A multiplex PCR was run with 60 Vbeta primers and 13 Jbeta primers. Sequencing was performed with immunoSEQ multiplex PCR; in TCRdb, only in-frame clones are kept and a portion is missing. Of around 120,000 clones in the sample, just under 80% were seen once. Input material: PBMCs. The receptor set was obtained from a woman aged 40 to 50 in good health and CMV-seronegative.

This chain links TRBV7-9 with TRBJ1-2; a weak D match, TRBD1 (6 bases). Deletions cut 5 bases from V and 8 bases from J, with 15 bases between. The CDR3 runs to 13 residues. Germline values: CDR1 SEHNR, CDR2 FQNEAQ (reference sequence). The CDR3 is CASSHPSGVGYTF. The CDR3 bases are TGTGCCAGCAGCCATCCCTCAGGGGTCGGCTACACCTTC.

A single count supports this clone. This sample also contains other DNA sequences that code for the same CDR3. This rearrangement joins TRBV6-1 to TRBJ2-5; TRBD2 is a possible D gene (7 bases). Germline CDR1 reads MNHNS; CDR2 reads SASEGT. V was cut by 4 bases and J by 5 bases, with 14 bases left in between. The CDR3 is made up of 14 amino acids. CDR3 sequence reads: CASSGGGPGETQYF. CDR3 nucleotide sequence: TGTGCCAGCAGTGGGGGGGGGCCTGGCGAGACCCAGTACTTC.

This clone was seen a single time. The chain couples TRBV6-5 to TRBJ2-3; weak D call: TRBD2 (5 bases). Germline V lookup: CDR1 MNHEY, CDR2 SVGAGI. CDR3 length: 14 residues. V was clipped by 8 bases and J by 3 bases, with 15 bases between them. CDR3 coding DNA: TGTGCCAGCGGAGAGGGTCATAGGACAGATACGCAGTATTTT. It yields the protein CASGEGHRTDTQYF.

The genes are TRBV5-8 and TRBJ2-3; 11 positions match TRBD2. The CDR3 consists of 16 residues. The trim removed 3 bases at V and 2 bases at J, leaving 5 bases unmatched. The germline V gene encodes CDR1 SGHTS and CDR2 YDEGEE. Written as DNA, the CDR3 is TGTGCCAGCAGCTCGACTAGCGGGGCAACCACAGATACGCAGTATTTT. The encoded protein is CASSSTSGATTDTQYF.

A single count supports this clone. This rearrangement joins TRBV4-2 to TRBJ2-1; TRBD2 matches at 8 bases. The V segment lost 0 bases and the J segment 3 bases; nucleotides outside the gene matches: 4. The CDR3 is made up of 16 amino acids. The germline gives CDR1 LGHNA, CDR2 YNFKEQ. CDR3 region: CASSQENSGDYNEQFF. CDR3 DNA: TGTGCCAGCAGCCAAGAGAATAGCGGGGACTACAATGAGCAGTTCTTC.

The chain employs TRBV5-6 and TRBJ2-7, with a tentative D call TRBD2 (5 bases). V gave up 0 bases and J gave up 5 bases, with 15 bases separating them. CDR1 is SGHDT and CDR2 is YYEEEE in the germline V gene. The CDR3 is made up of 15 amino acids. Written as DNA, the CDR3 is TGTGCCAGCAGCTTGGGTAGCCAGCGGTCCAACGAGCAGTACTTC. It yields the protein CASSLGSQRSNEQYF.

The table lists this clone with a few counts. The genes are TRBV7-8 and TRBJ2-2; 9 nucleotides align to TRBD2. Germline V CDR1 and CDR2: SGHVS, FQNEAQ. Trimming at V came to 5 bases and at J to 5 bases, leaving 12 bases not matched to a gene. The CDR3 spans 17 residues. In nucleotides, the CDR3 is TGTGCCAGCAGCCTAGGCGTTGGACTAGCGAGGACCGGGGAGCTGTTTTTT. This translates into CASSLGVGLARTGELFF.

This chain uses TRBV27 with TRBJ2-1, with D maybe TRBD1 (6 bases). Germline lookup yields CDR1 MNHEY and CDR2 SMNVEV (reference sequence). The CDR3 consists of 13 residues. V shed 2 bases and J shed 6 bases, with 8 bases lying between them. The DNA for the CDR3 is TGTGCCAGCAGTTTAGGACAGATCAATGAGCAGTTCTTC. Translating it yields CASSLGQINEQFF.

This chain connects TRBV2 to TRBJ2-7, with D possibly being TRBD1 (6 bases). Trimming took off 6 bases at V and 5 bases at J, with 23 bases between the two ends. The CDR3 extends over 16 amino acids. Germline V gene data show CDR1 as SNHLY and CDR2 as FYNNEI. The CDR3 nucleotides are TGTGCCAGCAGCGGACAGAATGTTAACGACAGAAACGAGCAGTACTTC. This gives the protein CASSGQNVNDRNEQYF.

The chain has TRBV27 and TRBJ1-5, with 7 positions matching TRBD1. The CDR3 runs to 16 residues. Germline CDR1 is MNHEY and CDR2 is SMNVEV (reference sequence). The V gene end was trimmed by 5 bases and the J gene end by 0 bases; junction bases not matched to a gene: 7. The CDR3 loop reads CASSPQGSYSNQPQHF. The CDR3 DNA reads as TGTGCCAGCAGTCCACAGGGGTCATATAGCAATCAGCCCCAGCATTTT.

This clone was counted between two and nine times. The CDR3 reads CASSLAPAGEQETQYF. In DNA form, the CDR3 reads TGCGCCAGCAGCTTGGCCCCAGCGGGGGAACAAGAGACCCAGTACTTC. The chain recombines TRBV5-1 with TRBJ2-5; 8 bases map to TRBD2. CDR3 length: 16 residues. Germline V lookup: CDR1 SGHRS, CDR2 YFSETQ. J lost 2 bases, V lost 0 bases, and 6 bases had no gene match.

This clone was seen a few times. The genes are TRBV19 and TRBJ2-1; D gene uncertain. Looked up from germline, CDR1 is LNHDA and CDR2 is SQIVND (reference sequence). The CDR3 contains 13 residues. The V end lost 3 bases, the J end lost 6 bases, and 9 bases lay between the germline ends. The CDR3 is CASSIRHSNEQFF. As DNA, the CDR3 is TGTGCCAGTAGTATCAGGCACAGCAATGAGCAGTTCTTC.

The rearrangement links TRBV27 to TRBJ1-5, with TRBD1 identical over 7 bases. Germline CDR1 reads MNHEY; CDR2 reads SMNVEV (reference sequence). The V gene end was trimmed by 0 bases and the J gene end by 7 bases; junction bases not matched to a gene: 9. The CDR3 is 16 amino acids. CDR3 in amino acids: CASSLSGQGERQPQHF. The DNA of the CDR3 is TGTGCCAGCAGTTTATCGGGCCAGGGGGAGCGACAGCCCCAGCATTTT.

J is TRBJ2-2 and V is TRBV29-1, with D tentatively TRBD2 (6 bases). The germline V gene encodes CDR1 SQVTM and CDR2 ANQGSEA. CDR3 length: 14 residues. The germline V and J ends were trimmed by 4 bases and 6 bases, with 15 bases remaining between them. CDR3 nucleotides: TGCAGCGTTGGTCAGTTGGGGGGATCCGGGGAGCTGTTTTTT. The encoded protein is CSVGQLGGSGELFF.

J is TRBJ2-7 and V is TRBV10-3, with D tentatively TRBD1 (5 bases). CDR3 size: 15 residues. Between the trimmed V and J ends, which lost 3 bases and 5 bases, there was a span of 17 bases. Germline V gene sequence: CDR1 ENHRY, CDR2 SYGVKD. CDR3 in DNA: TGTGCCATCAGTGAAGGTCAGGGAAAGATCCACGAGCAGTACTTC. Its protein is CAISEGQGKIHEQYF.

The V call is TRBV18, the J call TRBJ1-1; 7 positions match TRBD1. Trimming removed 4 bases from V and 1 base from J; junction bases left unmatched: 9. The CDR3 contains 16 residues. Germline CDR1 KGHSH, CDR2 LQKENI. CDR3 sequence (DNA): TGTGCCAGCTCACTAGAACAGGGGCGGAGGAACACTGAAGCTTTCTTT. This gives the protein CASSLEQGRRNTEAFF. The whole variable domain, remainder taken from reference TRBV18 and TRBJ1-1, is NAGVMQNPRHLVRRRGQEARLRCSPMKGHSHVYWYRQLPEEGLKFMVYLQKENIIDESGMPKERFSAEFPKEGPSILRIQQVVRGDSAAYFCASSLEQGRRNTEAFFGQGTRLTVV.

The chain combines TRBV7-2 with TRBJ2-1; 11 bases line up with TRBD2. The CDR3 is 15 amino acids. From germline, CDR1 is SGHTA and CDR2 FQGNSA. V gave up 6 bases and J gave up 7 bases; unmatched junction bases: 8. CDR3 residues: CASSVSSGGRNEQFF. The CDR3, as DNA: TGTGCCAGCAGTGTTTCTAGCGGGGGGCGAAATGAGCAGTTCTTC.

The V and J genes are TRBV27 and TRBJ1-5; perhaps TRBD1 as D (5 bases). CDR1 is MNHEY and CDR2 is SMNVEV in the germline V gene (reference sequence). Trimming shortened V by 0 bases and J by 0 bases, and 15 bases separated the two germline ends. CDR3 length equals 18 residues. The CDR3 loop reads CASSLSQGAGYSNQPQHF. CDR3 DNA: TGTGCCAGCAGTTTATCGCAAGGGGCAGGATATAGCAATCAGCCCCAGCATTTT.

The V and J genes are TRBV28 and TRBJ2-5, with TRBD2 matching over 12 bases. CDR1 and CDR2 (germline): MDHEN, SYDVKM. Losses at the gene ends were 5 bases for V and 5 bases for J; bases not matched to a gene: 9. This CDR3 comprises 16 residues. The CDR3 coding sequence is TGTGCCAGCAGTCCATCCGGACTAGCGGGACCTGAGACCCAGTACTTC. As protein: CASSPSGLAGPETQYF.

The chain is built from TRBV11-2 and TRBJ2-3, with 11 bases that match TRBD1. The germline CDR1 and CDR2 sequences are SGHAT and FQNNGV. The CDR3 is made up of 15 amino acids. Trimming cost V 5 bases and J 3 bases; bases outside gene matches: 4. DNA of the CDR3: TGTGCCAGCAGCCAGGGGGACAGGGGGACAGATACGCAGTATTTT. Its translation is CASSQGDRGTDTQYF.

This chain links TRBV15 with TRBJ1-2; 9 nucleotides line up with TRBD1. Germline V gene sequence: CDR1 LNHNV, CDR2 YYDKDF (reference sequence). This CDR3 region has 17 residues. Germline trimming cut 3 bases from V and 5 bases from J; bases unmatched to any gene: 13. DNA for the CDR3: TGTGCCACCAGCAGGGAGGGACAGGGCCCTCCCCTTTATGGCTACACCTTC. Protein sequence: CATSREGQGPPLYGYTF.

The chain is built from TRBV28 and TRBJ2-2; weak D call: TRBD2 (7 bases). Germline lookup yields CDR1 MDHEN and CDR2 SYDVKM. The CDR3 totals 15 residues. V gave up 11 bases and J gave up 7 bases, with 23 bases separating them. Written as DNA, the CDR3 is TGTGCCCAGTTCGCACGATACAGGGAGGGCGGGGAGCTGTTTTTT. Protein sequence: CAQFARYREGGELFF.

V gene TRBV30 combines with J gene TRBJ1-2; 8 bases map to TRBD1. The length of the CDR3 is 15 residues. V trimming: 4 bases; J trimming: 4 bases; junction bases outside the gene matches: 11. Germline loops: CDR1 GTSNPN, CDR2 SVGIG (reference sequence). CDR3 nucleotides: TGTGCCTGGACGTCTCCGGGACAGGCGTTCTATGGCTACACCTTC. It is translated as CAWTSPGQAFYGYTF.

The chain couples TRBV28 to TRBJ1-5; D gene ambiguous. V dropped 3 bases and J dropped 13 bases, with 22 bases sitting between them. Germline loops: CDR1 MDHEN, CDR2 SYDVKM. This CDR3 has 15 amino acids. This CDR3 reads CASSLPGKARVGQHF. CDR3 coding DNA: TGTGCCAGCAGTTTGCCCGGTAAAGCCCGGGTGGGTCAGCATTTT.

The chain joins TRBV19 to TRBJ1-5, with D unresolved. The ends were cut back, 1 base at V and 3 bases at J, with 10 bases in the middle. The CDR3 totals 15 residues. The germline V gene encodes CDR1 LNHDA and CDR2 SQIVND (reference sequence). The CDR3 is CASSIGQNPNQPQHF. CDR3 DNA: TGTGCCAGTAGTATAGGTCAGAACCCCAATCAGCCCCAGCATTTT.